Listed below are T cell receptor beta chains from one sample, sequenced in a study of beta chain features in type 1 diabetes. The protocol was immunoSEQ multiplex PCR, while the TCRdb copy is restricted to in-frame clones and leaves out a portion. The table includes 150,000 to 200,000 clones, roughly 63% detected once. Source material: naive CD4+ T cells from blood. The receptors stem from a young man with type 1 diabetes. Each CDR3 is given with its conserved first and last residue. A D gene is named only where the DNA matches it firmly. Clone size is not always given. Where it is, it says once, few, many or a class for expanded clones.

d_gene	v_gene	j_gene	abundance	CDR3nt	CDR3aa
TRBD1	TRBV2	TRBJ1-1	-	TGTGCCAGCAGCAGACAGGGGAACACTGAAGCTTTCTTT	CASSRQGNTEAFF
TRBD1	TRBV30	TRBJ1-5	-	TGTGCCTTCAGGGACAGTTGGGATAGGGCCCAGCATTTT	CAFRDSWDRAQHF
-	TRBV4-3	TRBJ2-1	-	TGCGCCAGCAGCCAAGATGGCCCTAACAATGAGCAGTTCTTC	CASSQDGPNNEQFF
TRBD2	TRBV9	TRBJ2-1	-	TGTGCCAGCAGCGTATCCGGGACTACCTACAATGAGCAGTTCTTC	CASSVSGTTYNEQFF
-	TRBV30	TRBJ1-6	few	TGTGCCTGGAGTCAGTACCCCACGGATTCACCCCTCCACTTT	CAWSQYPTDSPLHF
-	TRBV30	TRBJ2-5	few	TGTGCCTGGAGTGGAGGCCTTCTATCGACCCAGTACTTC	CAWSGGLLSTQYF
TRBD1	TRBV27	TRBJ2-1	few	TGTGCCAGCAGTTTACTGTCCCCTCCAGGGGGCTCCTACAATGAGCAGTTCTTC	CASSLLSPPGGSYNEQFF
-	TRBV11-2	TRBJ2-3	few	TGTGCCAGCAGCCCCGGGGTCCTGGATACGCAGTATTTT	CASSPGVLDTQYF
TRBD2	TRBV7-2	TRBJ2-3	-	TGTGCCAGCAGCATAACTAGCGGGGGCACAGATACGCAGTATTTT	CASSITSGGTDTQYF
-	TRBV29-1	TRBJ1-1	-	TGCAGCGCTCGTCGTGGCGGCACTGAAGCTTTCTTT	CSARRGGTEAFF
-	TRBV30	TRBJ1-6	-	TGTGCCTGGAGTGTAGACAGGAATTCACCCCTCCACTTT	CAWSVDRNSPLHF
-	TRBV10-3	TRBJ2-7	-	TGTGCCATCAGTGGAATGGATGGCTACGAGCAGTACTTC	CAISGMDGYEQYF
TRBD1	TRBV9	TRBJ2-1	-	TGTGCCAGCAGCGTTGGACAGGGCTCCTACAATGAGCAGTTCTTC	CASSVGQGSYNEQFF
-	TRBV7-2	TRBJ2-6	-	TGTGCCAGCAGCCCCCGGACAGCTGGGGCCAACGTCCTGACTTTC	CASSPRTAGANVLTF
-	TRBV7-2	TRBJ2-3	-	TGTGCCAGCAGCATTTTCACAGATACGCAGTATTTT	CASSIFTDTQYF
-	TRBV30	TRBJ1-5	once	TGTGCCTGGAGTGGGGACGGAGGCAATCAGCCCCAGCATTTT	CAWSGDGGNQPQHF
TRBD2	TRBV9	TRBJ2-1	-	TGTGCCAGCAGCGTAGGGACTAGCGACAATGAGCAGTTCTTC	CASSVGTSDNEQFF
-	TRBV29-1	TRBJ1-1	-	TGCAGCGCAAGGGATGTGGCCACTGAAGCTTTCTTT	CSARDVATEAFF
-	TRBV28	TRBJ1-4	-	TGTGCCAGCAAGGTGAATGAAAAACTGTTTTTT	CASKVNEKLFF
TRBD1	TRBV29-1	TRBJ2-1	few	TGCAGCGTAGGCAGACAGGGCCCCTACAATGAGCAGTTCTTC	CSVGRQGPYNEQFF
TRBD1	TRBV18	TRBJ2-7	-	TGTGCCAGCTCACCTGGGGGACAGAATTACGAGCAGTACTTC	CASSPGGQNYEQYF
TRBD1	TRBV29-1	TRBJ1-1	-	TGCAGCGAGTTAGGACAGGTGAAAACTGAAGCTTTCTTT	CSELGQVKTEAFF
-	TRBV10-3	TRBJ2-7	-	TGTGCCATCAGTGAGTCCGGCCGTGCCTACGAGCAGTACTTC	CAISESGRAYEQYF
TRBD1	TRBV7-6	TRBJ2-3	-	TGTGCCAGCAGCGAGGGACAGGTTAGCACAGATACGCAGTATTTT	CASSEGQVSTDTQYF
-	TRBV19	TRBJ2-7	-	TGTGCCAGTAAGCCCACAGCAACCTCCTACGAGCAGTACTTC	CASKPTATSYEQYF
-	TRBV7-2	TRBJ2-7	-	TGTGCCAGCAGCCCTGAAATCTACGAGCAGTACTTC	CASSPEIYEQYF
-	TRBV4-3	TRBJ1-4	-	TGCGCCAGCAGCCAAGGGGCGGGAACTAATGAAAAACTGTTTTTT	CASSQGAGTNEKLFF
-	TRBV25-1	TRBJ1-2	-	TGTGCCAGCAGTGAAAGTAACTATGGCTACACCTTC	CASSESNYGYTF
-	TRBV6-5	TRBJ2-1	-	TGTGCCAGCAGTGAATGGGGGCGCGATGAGCAGTTCTTC	CASSEWGRDEQFF
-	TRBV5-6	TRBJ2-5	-	TGTGCCAGCAGCTTAGGGTCACAAGAGACCCAGTACTTC	CASSLGSQETQYF
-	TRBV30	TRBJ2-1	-	TGTGCCTGGAGTGTAACAGACACGGAGCAGTTCTTC	CAWSVTDTEQFF
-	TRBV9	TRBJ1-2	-	TGTGCCAGCAGCGCCACCGCAGGGGAACCACTCTATGGCTACACCTTC	CASSATAGEPLYGYTF
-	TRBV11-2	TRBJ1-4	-	TGTGCCAGCAGCCTTAGACGGACCTCAACTAATGAAAAACTGTTTTTT	CASSLRRTSTNEKLFF
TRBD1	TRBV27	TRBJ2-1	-	TGTGCCAGCAGTATGACAGGGTACAATGAGCAGTTCTTC	CASSMTGYNEQFF
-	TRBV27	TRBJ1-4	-	TGTGCCAGCAGTTTATTAAGCGGGGAACGAAAACTGTTTTTT	CASSLLSGERKLFF
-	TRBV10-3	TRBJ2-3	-	TGTGCCATCAACCCTACAGCGAGCACAGATACGCAGTATTTT	CAINPTASTDTQYF
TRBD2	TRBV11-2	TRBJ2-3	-	TGTGCCAGCAGCCCCCGGGGGGGCCCAGATACGCAGTATTTT	CASSPRGGPDTQYF
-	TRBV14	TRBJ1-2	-	TGTGCCAGCAGCCAAGGGGCGAACTATGGCTACACCTTC	CASSQGANYGYTF
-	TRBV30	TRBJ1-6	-	TGTGCCTGGAGGGTAGAGGATGGTTATTCACCCCTCCACTTT	CAWRVEDGYSPLHF
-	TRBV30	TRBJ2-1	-	TGTGCCTGGGAGGGGGGACCCCCTAGGAAAGAGCAGTTCTTC	CAWEGGPPRKEQFF
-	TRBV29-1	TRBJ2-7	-	TGCAGCGTTGGTGGTTACGAGCAGTACTTC	CSVGGYEQYF
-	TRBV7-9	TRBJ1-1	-	TGTGCCAGCACCCCGACGGAGGTAAACACTGAAGCTTTCTTT	CASTPTEVNTEAFF
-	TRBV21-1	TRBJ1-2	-	TGTGCCAGCAGCCCGAACCGGCCAGCTAATGGCTACACCTTC	CASSPNRPANGYTF
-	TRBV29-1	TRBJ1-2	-	TGCAGCGTTGTGACCCGGAGGGGTGGCTACACCTTC	CSVVTRRGGYTF
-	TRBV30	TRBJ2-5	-	TGTGCCTGGAGTGTCGGACAAAGAGAGACCCAGTACTTC	CAWSVGQRETQYF
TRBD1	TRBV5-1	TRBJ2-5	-	TGCGCCAGCAGCCCAACCGGGACAGGGGAAGAGACCCAGTACTTC	CASSPTGTGEETQYF
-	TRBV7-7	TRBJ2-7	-	TGTGCTAGCAGCTTTTCCAGGGATTCCTACGAGCAGTACTTC	CASSFSRDSYEQYF
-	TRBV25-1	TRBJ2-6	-	TGTGCCAGCAGCCCCCCCGGGGCCGGGGCCAACGTCCTGACTTTC	CASSPPGAGANVLTF
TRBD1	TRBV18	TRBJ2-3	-	TGTGCCAGCTCACCACCGGGACAGAGGAACACAGATACGCAGTATTTT	CASSPPGQRNTDTQYF